This TCR beta chain was sequenced during a study of T cells expressing NK-cell markers. Overall study context: Sorted CD3+CD56+NKG2C+, CD3+CD56+NKG2C- and CD3+CD56-NKG2C+ T cells provided the TCR beta repertoires. Study results and caveats: Dominant NKG2C+ clonotypes in roughly 6 donors made up about 1.0-7.5% of CD8+ T cells. The leading position in the CD3+CD56-NKG2C+ fraction of four donors also went to these clonotypes.

With regard to this clonotype: Its antigen is not identified.

One entry per CDR3 protein, without DNA, is what TCRdb gives after re-calling the 5' RACE reads. The repertoire table contains 200,000 to 300,000 distinct CDR3 sequences. The CDR3 has 13 residues. Per the germline V gene, CDR1 is SGHNT and CDR2 is YENEEA. The sequence was collected from a young man in good health. Sequences were obtained from blood T cells: a sorted CD56 or NKG2C T cell subset, CD4+ or CD8+ T cells, or bulk PBMC T cells (not recorded which). V is TRBV11-3 and J is TRBJ1-1. The CDR3 protein is CASSWALDTEAFF.